This T cell receptor beta chain was observed in a study of blood T cell repertoires in COVID-19. Looking at the study overall: The cDNA or gDNA used as material had been derived from T cells, B-cell-depleted T cells, or PBMCs.

The data were produced by immunoSEQ multiplex PCR, yet TCRdb's version contains in-frame clones alone and is incomplete. The sample has 80,000 to 100,000 clones, over 70% seen once. Trimming left V 4 bases short and J 5 bases short, with 13 bases between. This CDR3 is built from 14 residues. Germline CDR1 is SGHKS and CDR2 is YYEKEE (reference sequence). This clone turned up a few times. Sequenced sample: peripheral blood. The V and J genes are TRBV5-5 and TRBJ1-5; D gene uncertain. This clonotype was obtained from a middle-aged man who had recovered from COVID-19. The CDR3 spells CASSPNARDQPQHF. In nucleotides, the CDR3 is TGTGCCAGCAGCCCAAACGCGCGGGATCAGCCCCAGCATTTT.